This TCR beta chain was identified in a study of T cell repertoires in cytomegalovirus infection. About the study: HLA-C-restricted CMV epitopes, recently identified, and well-studied HLA-B-restricted ones were used by the study. Signatures in public TCR beta sequences pointed to both CMV infection and matching HLA type. Study-wide findings and caveats: Across the ex vivo response, the dominant clonotypes were HLA-C-restricted CMV-specific TCR beta clonotypes. Summed public TCR beta family frequency identified CMV carriers bearing the relevant HLA.

On this clonotype: Its cognate antigen is unknown.

This CDR3 comprises 14 residues. Per the germline V gene, CDR1 is PRHDT and CDR2 is FYEKMQ (reference sequence). Trimming shortened V by 5 bases and J by 5 bases, and 14 bases separated the two germline ends. TCRdb analysed the reads with MiXCR anew, one entry per CDR3 protein. The sample contains about a million distinct CDR3 sequences, roughly 31% of which appear only once. The sequence was collected from a human donor in good health (CMV status not recorded). Some clones in this sample may be carry-over from other donors' samples. This material consisted of cultured CD8+ T cells from PBMCs, taken from culture after CMV antigen stimulation. V usage is TRBV13 and J usage is TRBJ2-3, with a tentative D call TRBD2 (5 bases). The CDR3 loop reads CASSLEGLGDTQYF. Written as DNA, the CDR3 is TGTGCCAGCAGCCTTGAGGGATTGGGAGATACGCAGTATTTT. Using reference TRBV13 and TRBJ2-3 for the parts outside the CDR3, the full variable domain is AAGVIQSPRHLIKEKRETATLKCYPIPRHDTVYWYQQGPGQDPQFLISFYEKMQSDKGSIPDRFSAQQFSDYHSELNMSSLELGDSALYFCASSLEGLGDTQYFGPGTRLTVL.